This passage covers 25 T cell receptor beta chains from one sample sequenced in a study of vaccination and CD4 T cells after COVID-19. Treatment in this sample: roughly 10-day PBMC culture with coronavirus spike peptide pools or control peptides (ViraFEST assay). Their antigen targets remain unknown. At the Johns Hopkins FTIC core, DNA taken from cultured CD4+ T cells was sequenced by way of the Oncomine TCR Beta short-read assay. Using its own MiXCR run on the PCR reads, TCRdb lists one record per CDR3 protein. The sample contains some 10,000 distinct CDR3 sequences, approximately 55% of which appear only once. Source material: CD4+ T cells from blood, cultured in vitro. The receptors come from a human donor who had recovered from COVID-19.

This chain uses TRBV18 with TRBJ2-7, with TRBD1 as a possible D gene (7 bases). Trimming pared 0 bases from V and 5 bases from J, leaving 14 bases between. Germline values: CDR1 KGHSH, CDR2 LQKENI. There are 15 residues in the CDR3. The CDR3 nucleotides are TGTGCCAGCTCACCACCAACAGGGGCTAGCGACGAGCAGTACTTC. Its protein product is CASSPPTGASDEQYF.

In its sample, this clonotype was seen a few times. The J gene is TRBJ2-3, the V gene TRBV6-1, with TRBD1 matching over 7 bases. CDR1 and CDR2 (germline): MNHNS, SASEGT. Unmatched junction bases numbered 7, after V lost 6 bases and J lost 4 bases. The CDR3 is 14 residues long. The CDR3 DNA sequence: TGTGCCAGCAGCCTGGGACAGTCGGCAGATACGCAGTATTTT. Its translation is CASSLGQSADTQYF.

V gene TRBV7-2 combines with J gene TRBJ2-2; D remains ambiguous. Trimming left V 0 bases short and J 5 bases short, with 4 bases between. The CDR3 sequence is 13 residues long. Per the germline V gene, CDR1 is SGHTA and CDR2 is FQGNSA. CDR3 protein: CASSLARTGELFF. CDR3 nucleotide sequence: TGTGCCAGCAGCTTAGCCAGAACCGGGGAGCTGTTTTTT.

In its sample, this clonotype was seen a few times. The rearrangement links TRBV10-2 to TRBJ2-2; 8 positions match TRBD2. Germline trimming cut 6 bases from V and 2 bases from J; bases unmatched to any gene: 5. Germline assignment: CDR1 WSHSY and CDR2 SAAADI. The CDR3 is made up of 15 amino acids. In nucleotides, the CDR3 is TGCGCCAGCAGGCTTAGCGGGGACAACACCGGGGAGCTGTTTTTT. This codes for CASRLSGDNTGELFF.

This clonotype occurred a few times. V gene TRBV19 combines with J gene TRBJ2-2, with 11 bases matching TRBD1. This CDR3 spans 15 amino acids. Germline loops: CDR1 LNHDA, CDR2 SQIVND (reference sequence). The ends lost 5 bases at V and 7 bases at J; junction bases unmatched: 6. As DNA, the CDR3 is TGTGCCAGTAGTTCCGGACAGGGGGCGGTCGGGGAGCTGTTTTTT. This codes for CASSSGQGAVGELFF. The full variable domain, in which reference TRBV19 and TRBJ2-2 provide the parts outside the CDR3, is DGGITQSPKYLFRKEGQNVTLSCEQNLNHDAMYWYRQDPGQGLRLIYYSQIVNDFQKGDIAEGYSVSREKKESFPLTVTSAQKNPTAFYLCASSSGQGAVGELFFGEGSRLTVL.

This clonotype was seen a single time. The V and J genes are TRBV20-1 and TRBJ2-7; 12 bases match TRBD2. The CDR3 contains 19 residues. The germline V gene has CDR1 DFQATT and CDR2 SNEGSKA (reference sequence). V dropped 6 bases and J dropped 0; count of bases not matched to a gene: 18. The CDR3 spells CSAPNPILAGGPTSYEQYF. CDR3 coding DNA: TGCAGTGCCCCAAACCCCATACTAGCGGGGGGTCCTACCTCCTACGAGCAGTACTTC.

The rearrangement uses TRBV4-1 and TRBJ1-5; D ambiguous. CDR1 is MGHRA, CDR2 YSYEKL, per germline. V lost 0 bases to trimming and J lost 9 bases, with 12 bases between them. The CDR3 extends over 14 amino acids. CDR3 DNA: TGCGCCAGCAGCCAAGAGTTCACTCCGGCGCCCCAGCATTTT. It encodes CASSQEFTPAPQHF.

This sequence joins TRBV7-9 and TRBJ1-4, with a tentative D call TRBD1 (5 bases). CDR1 is SEHNR and CDR2 is FQNEAQ in the germline V gene (reference sequence). CDR3 size: 17 residues. The V and J ends lost 7 bases and 2 bases respectively, with 20 bases between them. Written as DNA, the CDR3 is TGTGCCAGCACCCAAACCCCTCCAGGGAGGACTAATGAAAAACTGTTTTTT. This sequence encodes CASTQTPPGRTNEKLFF.

The rearrangement uses TRBV6-2 or TRBV6-3 and TRBJ2-7; D might be TRBD1 (6 bases). Trimming stripped 5 bases from V and 4 bases from J, with 18 bases between. The CDR3 is 15 residues long. CDR1 is MNHEY and CDR2 is SVGEGT in the germline V gene. CDR3 loop: CASSGKTGPPYEQYF. DNA of the CDR3: TGTGCCAGCAGTGGAAAGACAGGCCCCCCGTACGAGCAGTACTTC.

This chain uses TRBV20-1 with TRBJ2-7; no clear D gene. Germline CDR1 is DFQATT and CDR2 is SNEGSKA (reference sequence). V lost 0 bases, J lost 4 bases, and 7 bases lay in between. This CDR3 comprises 12 residues. The CDR3 sequence: CSARDVEYEQYF. The CDR3 DNA is TGCAGTGCTAGAGATGTAGAATACGAGCAGTACTTC.

About this clonotype: Germline and junction disagree at one end, which may indicate a read error. The chain uses TRBV6-5 and TRBJ1-5; D possibly corresponds to TRBD1 (5 bases). CDR3 length: 14 amino acids. Germline V gives CDR1 MNHEY, CDR2 SVGAGI. The chain's CDR3 is CASRYSRGNQPQHF. Written as DNA, the CDR3 is TGTGCCAGCCGTTACTCGCGGGGGAATCAGCCCCAGCATTTT.

V gene TRBV7-2 combines with J gene TRBJ2-5; the match to TRBD1 covers 8 bases. The ends lost 2 bases at V and 1 base at J; junction bases unmatched: 6. Germline assignment: CDR1 SGHTA and CDR2 FQGNSA. The CDR3 loop spans 16 amino acids. Here the CDR3 reads CASSLSSDRAQETQYF. In DNA, the CDR3 is TGTGCCAGCAGCTTAAGTTCGGACAGGGCCCAAGAGACCCAGTACTTC.

The V call is TRBV11-2, the J call TRBJ2-7, with 10 positions matching TRBD1. V lost 6 bases, J lost 2 bases, and 10 bases stayed unmatched. Germline assignment: CDR1 SGHAT and CDR2 FQNNGV. CDR3 size: 16 residues. This CDR3 reads CASRRMWGQGTYEQYF. As DNA, the CDR3 is TGTGCCAGCAGGCGCATGTGGGGACAGGGGACCTACGAGCAGTACTTC. The full variable domain, its missing parts supplied by reference TRBV11-2 and TRBJ2-7, is EAGVAQSPRYKIIEKRQSVAFWCNPISGHATLYWYQQILGQGPKLLIQFQNNGVVDDSQLPKDRFSAERLKGVDSTLKIQPAKLEDSAVYLCASRRMWGQGTYEQYFGPGTRLTVT.

This clonotype was picked up a small number of times. Germline and junction disagree at one end, which may indicate a read error. The rearrangement links TRBV11-1 to TRBJ1-1, with TRBD1 identical over 7 bases. CDR1 and CDR2 (germline): SGHAT, FQDESV (reference sequence). This CDR3 region has 16 residues. CDR3 DNA: TGCGCCAGCAGCCAAGACCAGGGGGGGGTTTTCCTTGAAGCTTTCTTT. Translating gives CASSQDQGGVFLEAFF.

There are a few counts of this clonotype. The chain couples TRBV19 to TRBJ2-2; TRBD2 is a possible D gene (5 bases). This CDR3 contains 15 residues. The V gene lost 3 bases and the J gene lost 3 bases, with 11 bases spanning the gap. The germline gives CDR1 LNHDA, CDR2 SQIVND (reference sequence). Here the CDR3 DNA reads TGTGCCAGTAGTATCCTAACGAGGGACACCGGGGAGCTGTTTTTT. This sequence encodes CASSILTRDTGELFF.

The chain joins TRBV12-3 or TRBV12-4 to TRBJ1-1, with 7 positions matching TRBD1. J was trimmed by 1 base and V by 2 bases; bases with no gene match: 1. This CDR3 has 14 amino acids. CDR3 in amino acids: CASSLSGGNTEAFF. The CDR3 bases are TGTGCCAGCAGTTTATCAGGGGGGAACACTGAAGCTTTCTTT.

The chain joins TRBV6-1 to TRBJ1-1; D not certain. This CDR3 is 14 amino acids long. Germline lookup yields CDR1 MNHNS and CDR2 SASEGT. V shed 2 bases and J shed 4 bases, with 11 bases lying between them. CDR3 coding DNA: TGTGCCAGCAGTGAAAATGGCATGGTCACTGAAGCTTTCTTT. Translation: CASSENGMVTEAFF.

This clonotype has more than one count but fewer than ten. The chain is built from TRBV18 and TRBJ2-3; 10 nucleotides align to TRBD2. The CDR3 covers 16 residues. Germline V gene data show CDR1 as KGHSH and CDR2 as LQKENI. Trimming removed 1 base from V and 4 bases from J; junction bases left unmatched: 5. As DNA, the CDR3 is TGTGCCAGCTCACCACAGATAGCGGGGGGAGCAGATACGCAGTATTTT. It yields the protein CASSPQIAGGADTQYF. The full variable domain, completed using reference TRBV18 and TRBJ2-3, is NAGVMQNPRHLVRRRGQEARLRCSPMKGHSHVYWYRQLPEEGLKFMVYLQKENIIDESGMPKERFSAEFPKEGPSILRIQQVVRGDSAAYFCASSPQIAGGADTQYFGPGTRLTVL.

Of note for this clonotype: A read error may produce the germline difference seen at one junction end. V usage is TRBV5-1 and J usage is TRBJ1-1; TRBD1 agrees at 7 bases. From germline, CDR1 is SGHRS and CDR2 YFSETQ. The CDR3 runs to 14 residues. The CDR3 reads CASSLDRQNTEAFF. Written as DNA, the CDR3 is TGCGCCAGCAGTTTGGACAGGCAGAACACTGAAGCTTTCTTT. Using reference TRBV5-1 and TRBJ1-1 for the parts outside the CDR3, the full variable domain is KAGVTQTPRYLIKTRGQQVTLSCSPISGHRSVSWYQQTPGQGLQFLFEYFSETQRNKGNFPGRFSGRQFSNSRSEMNVSTLELGDSALYLCASSLDRQNTEAFFGQGTRLTVV.

The chain couples TRBV6-1 to TRBJ2-2; the match to TRBD2 covers 13 bases. The CDR3 runs 16 residues. Germline CDR1 and CDR2: MNHNS and SASEGT. Trimming cost V 6 bases and J 0 bases; bases outside gene matches: 1. The CDR3 spells CASRLAGGPNTGELFF. CDR3 bases: TGTGCCAGCAGACTAGCGGGGGGGCCGAACACCGGGGAGCTGTTTTTT.

The chain links TRBV2 to TRBJ1-3; 8 nucleotides agree with TRBD1. The J segment lost 4 bases and the V segment lost 4 bases, leaving 6 bases of the junction unmatched. Per the germline V gene, CDR1 is SNHLY and CDR2 is FYNNEI. This CDR3 region has 15 residues. The CDR3 coding sequence is TGTGCCAGCAGTGGCAGGGGGCGCGAAGGAAACACCATATATTTT. Its translation is CASSGRGREGNTIYF.

The CDR3: CASSLAGAQETQYF. The CDR3 nucleotides read TGTGCCAGCAGCTTAGCTGGGGCCCAAGAGACCCAGTACTTC. The chain has TRBV7-9 and TRBJ2-5; D may be TRBD1 (5 bases). Trimming shortened V by 0 bases and J by 1 base, and 6 bases separated the two germline ends. This CDR3 contains 14 residues. CDR1 SEHNR and CDR2 FQNEAQ come from the germline V gene (reference sequence).

In its sample, this clonotype was seen a few times. The V gene is TRBV20-1, the J gene TRBJ1-6; 7 positions match TRBD1. The CDR3 sequence is 19 residues long. The V gene's germline CDR1 is DFQATT and CDR2 SNEGSKA (reference sequence). With 0 bases clipped from V and 3 bases from J, the junction kept 14 bases outside the gene matches. The CDR3 region has the DNA TGCAGTGCTAGAGATTCCGGGACAGCCCTGAGCCTCTATAATTCACCCCTCCACTTT. The encoded protein is CSARDSGTALSLYNSPLHF.

This rearrangement joins TRBV2 to TRBJ1-5, with 8 bases fitting TRBD1. CDR1 and CDR2 (germline): SNHLY, FYNNEI. J gave up 2 bases and V 6 bases, and 3 bases lay outside the gene matches. CDR3 length: 14 residues. CDR3: CASSGQGGNQPQHF. Here the CDR3 DNA reads TGTGCCAGCAGCGGACAGGGCGGCAATCAGCCCCAGCATTTT.

Written as DNA, the CDR3 is TGCAGTGCTAGCAGCGGGGGGTTCTCCTACAATGAGCAGTTCTTC. It yields the protein CSASSGGFSYNEQFF. The chain combines TRBV20-1 with TRBJ2-1; 9 positions match TRBD2. In germline, CDR1 is DFQATT, CDR2 SNEGSKA (reference sequence). The CDR3 extends over 15 amino acids. Trimming removed 3 bases from V and 0 bases from J; junction bases left unmatched: 3.